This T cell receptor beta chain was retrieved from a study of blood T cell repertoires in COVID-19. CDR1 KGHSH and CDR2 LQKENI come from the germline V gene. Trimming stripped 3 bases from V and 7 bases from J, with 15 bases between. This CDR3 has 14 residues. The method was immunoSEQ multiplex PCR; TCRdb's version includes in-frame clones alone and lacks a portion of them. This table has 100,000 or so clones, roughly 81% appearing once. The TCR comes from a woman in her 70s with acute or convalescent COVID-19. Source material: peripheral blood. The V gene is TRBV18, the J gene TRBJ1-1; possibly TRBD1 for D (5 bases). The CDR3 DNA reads TGTGCCAGCTCACCGGCGCGGGGGATCGATGAAGCTTTCTTT. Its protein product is CASSPARGIDEAFF.